This record looks at one TCR beta chain sequence and its context. The antigen it binds to is not known. Base qualities are not at hand, and no much larger clone is one base apart. What this sample's time point label stands for: peripheral blood 6 weeks after treatment start. A cohort of approximately 30 patients with locally advanced or metastatic urothelial carcinoma, treated at Memorial Sloan Kettering on a trial protocol, was included. Peripheral blood mononuclear cells were collected pretreatment and during treatment, at between 1 and 8 total time points per patient. The Qiagen DNeasy Blood extraction kit was used to purify genomic DNA from total PBMCs and tumor samples. PBMCs were collected pretreatment and during treatment, and were isolated and stored as previously described. The sample belongs to a study of PD-L1 blockade in urothelial cancer (dated by TCRdb to about 2017). Study-wide context: All patients started therapy in about 2014 and received atezolizumab 1,200 mg intravenously every 3 weeks. About nine tenths of the roughly 29 patients were identified as males with urothelial cancer of bladder origin, and a prior smoking history was reported by 18 of 29 patients. Patients had an ECOG performance status of 0 or 1 and had received between 0 and 3 prior chemotherapy regimens. Blood samples were analyzed 3 weeks after the start of treatment (second dose) and 6 weeks after the start of treatment. Blood samples gave median yields of around 140,000 T cells and 80,000 to 90,000 unique TCRs, along with a median clonality of 0.080. An exploratory multi-omic analysis was conducted of the somatic, immune and clinical correlates of response to PD-L1 blockade with atezolizumab in urothelial cancer. TCR sequencing covered pretreatment tumor samples and matched, serially collected peripheral blood taken before and after atezolizumab treatment. Durable clinical benefit was defined as a progression-free survival longer than 6 months, and TCR features were additionally tested against progression-free survival and overall survival. In the same patients, pretreatment tumors underwent whole exome sequencing and RNA sequencing in addition to TCR sequencing. Durable clinical benefit was achieved by nine patients but not by the remaining 20. Some 30 patients had pretreatment blood TCR-seq, some 25 had at least one posttreatment blood collection, and some 25 had tumor TCR-seq.

Results the study describes overall, beyond this receptor: A pretreatment peripheral blood TCR clonality below the median was linked to improved progression-free and overall survival. Small sample size (n ≈ 27) and many exploratory analyses mean the results are intended to be hypothesis-generating. Among patients with durable benefit, tumor-associated TCR clones showed greater expansion in peripheral blood 3 weeks after treatment started (n ≈ 20, p = 0.022).

Synthetic TCR analog templates were spiked into each PCR so that absolute template abundance could be estimated from read counts. Using the immunoSEQ assay, TCRbeta CDR3 regions were amplified from genomic DNA with bias-controlled V and J gene primers. Rearranged TCRbeta segments were sequenced at approximately 20X coverage. The paper's processing steps were these. Sequencing errors were corrected by clustering, and CDR3s were annotated against IMGT so that V, D and J genes could be assigned. Downstream analyses used only productive TCRbeta rearrangements, leaving out any out-of-frame or stop-codon sequences. To compute clonality, Shannon entropy was normalized by the log of the number of unique productive sequences and then subtracted from one. Clones differing between time points or between blood and tumor were identified using Fisher's exact test with Benjamini-Hochberg correction, with an adjusted p below 0.01 applied as the threshold. Drawn from immuneACCESS, this table holds only the in-frame rearrangements with V and J called that TCRdb kept. Clones are partly lost; checked studies trace under half to an unresolved V gene and leave the rest unexplained. That table is the source of V, J and clone size, and D and trimming were worked out from the DNA. The sample data list 48,000 or so clones, and 80% to 90% of these were observed just once. Of the sample, approximately 8.3% falls within the top ten clones.

Its CDR3 holds 16 amino acids, cysteine through phenylalanine. Just CDR3 DNA is preserved here, 48 bases in frame from base 1. The CDR1 and CDR2 encoded by the germline V gene are SGHRS and YFSETQ. Here V drops 0 bases and J drops 0 bases, and the junction holds 3 bases not matched to any gene. The sequenced sample was PBMCs, obtained around atezolizumab (anti-PD-L1) treatment. The receptor chain draws on TRBV5-1 and TRBJ2-1; TRBD1 matches 7 bases in the middle. This clonotype was obtained from a man between 65 and 85 years old with urothelial cancer. The DNA sequence follows: TGCGCCAGCAGCTTGGGTCCAGGGGGCTCCTACAATGAGCAGTTCTTC. The resulting protein is CASSLGPGGSYNEQFF.